The 27 T cell receptor beta chains below were found in one sample sequenced in a study of beta chain features in type 1 diabetes (dated 2018 in TCRdb). Receptors were amplified or captured by the immunoSEQ multiplex PCR assay. The entire amount of isolated RNA was reverse transcribed using the High Capacity cDNA Reverse Transcription Kit, so the sequenced TCRB transcripts were expressed ones. Imported from immuneACCESS, the table was reduced by TCRdb to in-frame sequences with V and J called. These copies leave out some clones; in studies compared against another copy, an unresolved V gene accounts for under half, and the cause of the remainder is not known. The table for this sample lists more than 30,000 clones; roughly two thirds of them were counted only once. 2% to 2.5% of the sample lies in the top ten. Sequences were obtained from Tregs from blood. The label giving this sample's cell subset or site can be read as: regulatory CD4+ T cells. The receptors were sampled from a woman between 25 and 40 years old in good health.

J is TRBJ1-2 and V is TRBV5-6; 8 nucleotides align to TRBD1. This CDR3 has 15 amino acids. Germline V lookup: CDR1 SGHDT, CDR2 YYEEEE. J was trimmed by 4 bases and V by 0 bases; bases with no gene match: 5. This CDR3 reads CASSLVTGAGYGYTF. CDR3 nucleotides: TGTGCCAGCAGCTTGGTGACAGGGGCGGGCTATGGCTACACCTTC.

The genes are TRBV4-3 and TRBJ2-1; D might be TRBD1 (5 bases). The ends were cut back, 0 bases at V and 0 bases at J, with 12 bases in the middle. There are 17 residues in the CDR3. Germline CDR1 reads LGHNA; CDR2 reads YSLEER. The CDR3 spells CASSQDFKRGSYNEQFF. As DNA, the CDR3 is TGCGCCAGCAGCCAAGATTTTAAAAGGGGCTCCTACAATGAGCAGTTCTTC.

This clone was observed once. The chain is built from TRBV9 and TRBJ2-3; weak D call: TRBD2 (6 bases). The CDR3 has 15 residues. Germline CDR1 SGDLS, CDR2 YYNGEE. V lost 0 bases and J lost 3, with 11 bases in between. CDR3: CASSVVGSGTDTQYF. The CDR3 nucleotides read TGTGCCAGCAGCGTAGTCGGGAGTGGGACAGATACGCAGTATTTT. Full variable domain (rest looked up from reference TRBV9 and TRBJ2-3): DSGVTQTPKHLITATGQRVTLRCSPRSGDLSVYWYQQSLDQGLQFLIQYYNGEERAKGNILERFSAQQFPDLHSELNLSSLELGDSALYFCASSVVGSGTDTQYFGPGTRLTVL.

The chain carries TRBV19 and TRBJ1-5, with unresolved D. Trimming took off 2 bases at V and 0 bases at J, with 23 bases between the two ends. The germline CDR1 and CDR2 sequences are LNHDA and SQIVND (reference sequence). This CDR3 region has 20 residues. The CDR3 sequence is CASSITLVYHRHNSNQPQHF. In DNA, the CDR3 is TGTGCCAGTAGTATAACCCTCGTCTACCACCGACATAATAGCAATCAGCCCCAGCATTTT.

The chain is built from TRBV6-5 and TRBJ1-2; a possible D gene is TRBD1 (6 bases). The CDR3 consists of 13 residues. The germline V gene encodes CDR1 MNHEY and CDR2 SVGAGI. Trimming cost V 0 bases and J 8 bases, with 10 bases left between them. The CDR3: CASSYSTGVGYTF. The CDR3 nucleotides are TGTGCCAGCAGTTACTCGACAGGTGTAGGCTACACCTTC.

The genes are TRBV28 and TRBJ2-7, with 7 bases that match TRBD2. Unmatched junction bases numbered 20, after V lost 5 bases and J lost 1 base. The CDR3 consists of 19 residues. Germline CDR1 MDHEN, CDR2 SYDVKM. The CDR3 loop reads CASSHKGPGGSGQSYEQYF. Written as DNA, the CDR3 is TGTGCCAGCAGTCATAAGGGCCCCGGCGGTAGCGGGCAATCCTACGAGCAGTACTTC.

This chain connects TRBV9 to TRBJ2-7; weak D call: TRBD2 (5 bases). Germline V gene data show CDR1 as SGDLS and CDR2 as YYNGEE. The CDR3 is 13 residues long. Trimming cost V 0 bases and J 7 bases, with 11 bases left between them. The DNA of the CDR3 is TGTGCCAGCAGCGTAGTAAGCTCGGGGGAGCAGTACTTC. This gives the protein CASSVVSSGEQYF.

The gene calls are TRBV9 and TRBJ2-1; 8 nucleotides agree with TRBD1. Germline CDR1 SGDLS, CDR2 YYNGEE. The ends lost 2 bases at V and 2 bases at J; junction bases unmatched: 3. The CDR3 extends over 15 amino acids. The CDR3, as DNA: TGTGCCAGCAGCGTTAGGGACAGGACCTACAATGAGCAGTTCTTC. Translating it yields CASSVRDRTYNEQFF. The whole variable domain, remainder taken from reference TRBV9 and TRBJ2-1, is DSGVTQTPKHLITATGQRVTLRCSPRSGDLSVYWYQQSLDQGLQFLIQYYNGEERAKGNILERFSAQQFPDLHSELNLSSLELGDSALYFCASSVRDRTYNEQFFGPGTRLTVL.

The chain employs TRBV11-3 and TRBJ2-7, with TRBD2 matching over 10 bases. Germline CDR1 and CDR2: SGHNT and YENEEA. The CDR3 has 15 amino acids. The ends lost 2 bases at V and 0 bases at J; junction bases unmatched: 1. The CDR3 here is CASSLLAGDSYEQYF. CDR3 DNA sequence: TGTGCCAGCAGCTTACTAGCGGGGGACTCCTACGAGCAGTACTTC.

The chain carries TRBV4-3 and TRBJ1-1; 7 bases are a match to TRBD1. There are 14 residues in the CDR3. CDR1 and CDR2 (germline): LGHNA, YSLEER. The trim removed 4 bases at V and 5 bases at J, leaving 7 bases unmatched. CDR3 region: CASSLYRGSTEAFF. In DNA form, the CDR3 reads TGCGCCAGCAGCCTATACAGGGGATCTACTGAAGCTTTCTTT.

In DNA form, the CDR3 reads TGCGCCAGCAGCTCTGCTAGCGGGACAATCGGGGAGCTGTTTTTT. Its protein is CASSSASGTIGELFF. The chain joins TRBV5-1 to TRBJ2-2; TRBD2 aligns across 9 bases. J gave up 7 bases and V 3 bases, and 7 bases lay outside the gene matches. In germline, CDR1 is SGHRS, CDR2 YFSETQ. The CDR3 covers 15 residues.

The chain has TRBV7-2 and TRBJ2-7, with a weak D call TRBD1 (6 bases). Per the germline V gene, CDR1 is SGHTA and CDR2 is FQGNSA. The CDR3 covers 18 residues. The ends were cut back, 1 base at V and 1 base at J, with 20 bases in the middle. CDR3 in amino acids: CASSLVRVVWGQSYEQYF. DNA of the CDR3: TGTGCCAGCAGCTTAGTTCGCGTTGTGTGGGGGCAATCCTACGAGCAGTACTTC.

The CDR3 reads CASSIALAGAVEQFF. Here the CDR3 DNA reads TGTGCCAGTAGTATAGCGCTAGCGGGAGCCGTTGAGCAGTTCTTC. The J gene is TRBJ2-1, the V gene TRBV19; 10 positions agree with TRBD2. V lost 1 base and J lost 9; bases outside the gene matches: 6. Looked up from germline, CDR1 is LNHDA and CDR2 is SQIVND (reference sequence). The CDR3 consists of 15 residues.

The chain carries TRBV7-3 and TRBJ2-5; tentative D call: TRBD2 (6 bases). The CDR3 totals 14 residues. CDR1 and CDR2 (germline): SGHTA, FQGTGA. V was cut by 5 bases and J by 3 bases, with 13 bases left in between. The CDR3 loop reads CASSLSGVKETQYF. The CDR3 DNA is TGTGCCAGCAGCCTCTCGGGAGTGAAAGAGACCCAGTACTTC. Supplemented by reference TRBV7-3 and TRBJ2-5, the full variable domain reads GAGVSQTPSNKVTEKGKYVELRCDPISGHTALYWYRQSLGQGPEFLIYFQGTGAADDSGLPNDRFFAVRPEGSVSTLKIQRTERGDSAVYLCASSLSGVKETQYFGPGTRLLVL.

V usage is TRBV18 and J usage is TRBJ1-2; 8 bases are a match to TRBD1. Losses at the gene ends were 4 bases for V and 4 bases for J; bases not matched to a gene: 11. Germline CDR1 and CDR2: KGHSH and LQKENI. The length of the CDR3 is 16 residues. Written as DNA, the CDR3 is TGTGCCAGCTCACTCACCTCAAGGACAGGGATCTATGGCTACACCTTC. Its protein product is CASSLTSRTGIYGYTF.

This clone has just a few counts. The V call is TRBV29-1, the J call TRBJ2-7, with 13 bases that match TRBD2. Germline CDR1 and CDR2: SQVTM and ANQGSEA. The CDR3 sequence is 13 residues long. The V segment lost 7 bases and the J segment 6 bases; nucleotides outside the gene matches: 6. CDR3 sequence: CSGTSGSLGEQYF. CDR3 DNA sequence: TGCAGCGGGACTAGCGGGAGTTTAGGCGAGCAGTACTTC.

The V and J genes are TRBV18 and TRBJ2-5; 7 bases agree with TRBD1. With 3 bases clipped from V and 7 bases from J, the junction kept 8 bases outside the gene matches. The CDR3 is 14 residues long. Germline-derived CDR1 and CDR2 are KGHSH and LQKENI. Here the CDR3 DNA reads TGTGCCAGCTCACCCGGGACAGCCGATCGGACCCAGTACTTC. It translates to CASSPGTADRTQYF.

Here the CDR3 reads CASRESQRNEKLFF. The CDR3, as DNA: TGTGCCAGCAGAGAGAGCCAGCGTAATGAAAAACTGTTTTTT. The chain joins TRBV28 to TRBJ1-4, with D uncertain. Between the trimmed V and J ends, which lost 6 bases and 4 bases, there was a span of 12 bases. The CDR3 sequence is 14 residues long. In germline, CDR1 is MDHEN, CDR2 SYDVKM.

This clone was observed a few times. This rearrangement joins TRBV28 to TRBJ2-1; maybe TRBD2 (5 bases). Trimming pared 6 bases from V and 10 bases from J, leaving 10 bases between. This CDR3 comprises 11 residues. Per the germline V gene, CDR1 is MDHEN and CDR2 is SYDVKM. CDR3 amino acids: CASSRLSEQFF. Here the CDR3 DNA reads TGTGCCAGCAGCCGACTATCCGAGCAGTTCTTC. Using reference TRBV28 and TRBJ2-1 for the parts outside the CDR3, the full variable domain is DVKVTQSSRYLVKRTGEKVFLECVQDMDHENMFWYRQDPGLGLRLIYFSYDVKMKEKGDIPEGYSVSREKKERFSLILESASTNQTSMYLCASSRLSEQFFGPGTRLTVL.

This rearrangement joins TRBV20-1 to TRBJ1-3, with a possible D match to TRBD1 (5 bases). The CDR3 contains 11 residues. Germline-derived CDR1 and CDR2 are DFQATT and SNEGSKA (reference sequence). The CDR3 sequence is CSARAGNTIYF. CDR3 DNA: TGCAGCGCCAGGGCGGGAAACACCATATATTTT.

The count of this clone is one. This chain uses TRBV25-1 with TRBJ1-4, with TRBD1 matching 12 bases. The CDR3 consists of 15 residues. Unmatched junction bases numbered 7, after V lost 6 bases and J lost 8 bases. Germline V gene data show CDR1 as MGHDK and CDR2 as SYGVNS. The CDR3 loop is CASSRGTGGFEKLFF. CDR3 in DNA: TGTGCCAGCAGCCGCGGGACAGGGGGCTTCGAAAAACTGTTTTTT. The full variable domain, its missing parts supplied by reference TRBV25-1 and TRBJ1-4, is EADIYQTPRYLVIGTGKKITLECSQTMGHDKMYWYQQDPGMELHLIHYSYGVNSTEKGDLSSESTVSRIRTEHFPLTLESARPSHTSQYLCASSRGTGGFEKLFFGSGTQLSVL.

V is TRBV6-1 and J is TRBJ2-7, with TRBD1 identical over 7 bases. The CDR3 has 15 amino acids. Germline loops: CDR1 MNHNS, CDR2 SASEGT. V lost 6 bases to trimming and J lost 0 bases; unmatched junction nucleotides: 8. The CDR3 coding sequence is TGTGCCAGCAGATCACAGGGGTTCTCCTCCTACGAGCAGTACTTC. Translated: CASRSQGFSSYEQYF.

V gene TRBV10-3 combines with J gene TRBJ1-1; 7 bases fit TRBD1. V lost 4 bases, J lost 4 bases, and 3 bases stayed unmatched. The CDR3 length is 13 residues. CDR1 and CDR2 from the germline V gene are ENHRY and SYGVKD. CDR3 amino acids: CAISGYRGTEAFF. CDR3 nucleotide sequence: TGTGCCATCAGTGGATACAGGGGCACTGAAGCTTTCTTT.

The rearrangement joins TRBV2 to TRBJ2-7; 7 positions match TRBD1. Germline V CDR1 and CDR2: SNHLY, FYNNEI. The CDR3 contains 13 residues. The junction had 10 bases not matched to a gene; V was cut back by 11 bases and J by 3 bases. Here the CDR3 DNA reads TGTGCCGGCCTCCGGGACAGACACTACGAGCAGTACTTC. It encodes CAGLRDRHYEQYF.

This clone was counted once. The CDR3 here is CASSRLAASSYNEQFF. In nucleotides, the CDR3 is TGTGCCAGTTCACGCCTAGCGGCAAGCTCCTACAATGAGCAGTTCTTC. This chain uses TRBV28 with TRBJ2-1, with 7 bases lining up with TRBD2. With 9 bases clipped from V and 0 bases from J, the junction kept 11 bases outside the gene matches. Germline CDR1 reads MDHEN; CDR2 reads SYDVKM. This CDR3 contains 16 residues.

The chain employs TRBV18 and TRBJ2-1; TRBD2 agrees at 8 bases. The germline V gene encodes CDR1 KGHSH and CDR2 LQKENI. The CDR3 sequence is 14 residues long. The junction had 4 bases not matched to a gene; V was cut back by 4 bases and J by 5 bases. CDR3 amino acids: CASSQSSGDNEQFF. CDR3 sequence (DNA): TGTGCCAGCTCACAAAGTAGCGGGGACAATGAGCAGTTCTTC.

The genes are TRBV5-1 and TRBJ2-2; 9 positions agree with TRBD2. From germline, CDR1 is SGHRS and CDR2 YFSETQ. The ends lost 4 bases at V and 5 bases at J; junction bases unmatched: 6. CDR3 length: 15 amino acids. The CDR3 nucleotides read TGCGCCAGCAGCGTCTCTAGCGGGAATACCGGGGAGCTGTTTTTT. It translates to CASSVSSGNTGELFF.